This entry lists 13 T cell receptor beta chains sequenced from one sample in a study of cytomegalovirus exposure and HLA in healthy donors (TCRdb year 2017). The library was produced with the immunoSEQ multiplex PCR assay. For the multiplex PCR, a mixture combining 60 forward primers for TCR Vbeta segments and 13 reverse primers for TCR Jbeta segments was used. In its TCRdb copy, this immuneACCESS table keeps in-frame sequences only and misses some clones. Where compared with another copy, unresolved V genes explain less than half of these, and the others have no known cause. Counted in this sample were roughly 100,000 clones; around three quarters of them appeared once. The ten largest clones capture 4% to 5.5% of the sample. Sequenced: PBMCs. The receptors shown here come from a man aged 30 to 39 in good health and CMV-seropositive.

V gene TRBV6-5 combines with J gene TRBJ2-1, with TRBD2 identical over 12 bases. V shed 5 bases, J shed 8 bases, and the junction held 7 bases outside the gene matches. Germline CDR1 and CDR2: MNHEY and SVGAGI. CDR3 length: 15 residues. The CDR3 region has the DNA TGTGCCAGCAGTGACTGGACTAGCGGGGCGTATGAGCAGTTCTTC. Translation gives CASSDWTSGAYEQFF.

This clone was seen a few times. V gene TRBV14 combines with J gene TRBJ1-2, with 9 bases identical to TRBD1. Germline-derived CDR1 and CDR2 are SGHDN and FVKESK. Trimming took 4 bases from V and 8 from J; bases not matched to a gene: 8. The CDR3 has 14 residues. CDR3 nucleotide sequence: TGTGCCAGCAGCCGGCCGGACAGGGGCTTGGGCTACACCTTC. Translated, it gives CASSRPDRGLGYTF.

This rearrangement joins TRBV27 to TRBJ2-3; 8 positions match TRBD2. After removal of 1 base from V and 0 bases from J, the junction contained 6 bases not matched to a gene. Germline CDR1 reads MNHEY; CDR2 reads SMNVEV (reference sequence). This CDR3 comprises 17 residues. CDR3 DNA sequence: TGTGCCAGCAGTTTATGGGGTAGCGGGACTAGCACAGATACGCAGTATTTT. Translated: CASSLWGSGTSTDTQYF.

V and J are TRBV21-1 and TRBJ1-1. TRBV21-1 is a listed pseudogene. The CDR3 length is 18 residues. CDR3 in amino acids: CASSKAYRGTQMNTEAFF. The CDR3 DNA reads as TGTGCCAGCAGCAAAGCTTATCGGGGTACCCAGATGAACACTGAAGCTTTCTTT.

The rearrangement joins TRBV7-9 to TRBJ2-7; a weak D match, TRBD2 (5 bases). From germline, CDR1 is SEHNR and CDR2 FQNEAQ (reference sequence). This CDR3 spans 15 amino acids. The V gene lost 5 bases and the J gene lost 2 bases, with 16 bases spanning the gap. CDR3 coding DNA: TGTGCCAGCAGCCCTGACTACCACACCCCCTACGAGCAGTACTTC. Its translation is CASSPDYHTPYEQYF.

The chain has TRBV5-1 and TRBJ2-1; D is unclear. The germline gives CDR1 SGHRS, CDR2 YFSETQ. V was pared by 1 base and J by 1 base, with 9 bases between. The CDR3 has 15 amino acids. CDR3 protein: CASSLYTESYNEQFF. The CDR3 nucleotides are TGCGCCAGCAGCTTGTACACAGAATCCTACAATGAGCAGTTCTTC. The complete variable domain, with remaining parts taken from reference TRBV5-1 and TRBJ2-1, reads KAGVTQTPRYLIKTRGQQVTLSCSPISGHRSVSWYQQTPGQGLQFLFEYFSETQRNKGNFPGRFSGRQFSNSRSEMNVSTLELGDSALYLCASSLYTESYNEQFFGPGTRLTVL.

The gene calls are TRBV7-9 and TRBJ1-1, with TRBD1 as a possible D gene (6 bases). Looked up from germline, CDR1 is SEHNR and CDR2 is FQNEAQ (reference sequence). The CDR3 runs 15 residues. V dropped 2 bases and J dropped 6 bases, with 16 bases sitting between them. The CDR3 loop is CASSLIQGRDAEAFF. Written as DNA, the CDR3 is TGTGCCAGCAGCTTAATTCAGGGGAGGGACGCTGAAGCTTTCTTT.

The CDR3 is CASSLTAGVLYTF. Here the CDR3 DNA reads TGTGCCAGCAGTTTAACGGCAGGGGTCCTCTACACCTTC. V and J are TRBV28 and TRBJ1-2, with D maybe TRBD1 (6 bases). The CDR3 contains 13 residues. Trimming took 2 bases from V and 10 from J, leaving 14 bases between them. Per germline, CDR1 MDHEN and CDR2 SYDVKM.

The chain employs TRBV4-1 and TRBJ1-2; tentative D call: TRBD1 (6 bases). Trimming stripped 3 bases from V and 5 bases from J, with 16 bases between. CDR3 size: 15 residues. CDR1 is MGHRA, CDR2 YSYEKL, per germline. The chain's CDR3 is CASSQQTGQSYGYTF. CDR3 coding DNA: TGCGCCAGCAGCCAGCAGACCGGACAGTCGTATGGCTACACCTTC.

This clone was found a few times. This rearrangement joins TRBV6-5 to TRBJ2-3; TRBD1 might be the D (6 bases). V lost 6 bases, J lost 0 bases, and 10 bases lay in between. Germline V gene data show CDR1 as MNHEY and CDR2 as SVGAGI. The CDR3 is 14 residues long. CDR3 loop: CASSDGQSTDTQYF. The CDR3 DNA sequence: TGTGCCAGCAGCGACGGACAGAGCACAGATACGCAGTATTTT.

The chain joins TRBV7-2 to TRBJ1-5; unclear D gene. The CDR3 is 13 amino acids. The V end was cut by 5 bases, the J end by 4 bases, with 9 bases between. Germline loops: CDR1 SGHTA, CDR2 FQGNSA. CDR3 DNA: TGTGCCAGCAGCGGTGACGGGAATCAGCCCCAGCATTTT. Protein: CASSGDGNQPQHF.

The genes are TRBV6-5 and TRBJ2-5, with D possibly being TRBD2 (6 bases). This CDR3 spans 14 amino acids. In germline, CDR1 is MNHEY, CDR2 SVGAGI. The ends were cut back, 8 bases at V and 4 bases at J, with 17 bases in the middle. The CDR3 loop reads CASAYGGIAETQYF. DNA for the CDR3: TGTGCCAGCGCATATGGGGGGATCGCAGAGACCCAGTACTTC.

V usage is TRBV9 and J usage is TRBJ1-3; D might be TRBD1 (6 bases). V was trimmed by 0 bases and J by 0 bases, leaving 10 bases between them. CDR3 size: 16 residues. The germline gives CDR1 SGDLS, CDR2 YYNGEE. CDR3 sequence reads: CASSVEAGASGNTIYF. Written as DNA, the CDR3 is TGTGCCAGCAGCGTAGAGGCAGGGGCCTCTGGAAACACCATATATTTT.